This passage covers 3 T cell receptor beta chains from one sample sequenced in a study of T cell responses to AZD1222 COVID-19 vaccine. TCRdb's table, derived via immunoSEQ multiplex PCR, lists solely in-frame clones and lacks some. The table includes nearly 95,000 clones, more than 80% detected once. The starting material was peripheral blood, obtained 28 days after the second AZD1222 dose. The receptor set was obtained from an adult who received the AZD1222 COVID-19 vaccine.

The CDR3 nucleotides read TGTGCCAGCTCACCAGGCGGGGGTGAGACCCAGTACTTC. Translating it yields CASSPGGGETQYF. The chain is built from TRBV18 and TRBJ2-5; 7 nucleotides align to TRBD2. CDR3 length equals 13 residues. The V gene end was trimmed by 2 bases and the J gene end by 5 bases; junction bases not matched to a gene: 2. The V gene's germline CDR1 is KGHSH and CDR2 LQKENI.

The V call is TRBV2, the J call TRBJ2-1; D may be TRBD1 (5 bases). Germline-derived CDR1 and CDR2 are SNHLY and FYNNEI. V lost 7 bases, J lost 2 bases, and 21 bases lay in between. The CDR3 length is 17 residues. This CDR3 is CASTSTPDTGPYNEQFF. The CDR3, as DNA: TGTGCCAGCACTAGTACCCCGGACACCGGACCCTACAATGAGCAGTTCTTC.

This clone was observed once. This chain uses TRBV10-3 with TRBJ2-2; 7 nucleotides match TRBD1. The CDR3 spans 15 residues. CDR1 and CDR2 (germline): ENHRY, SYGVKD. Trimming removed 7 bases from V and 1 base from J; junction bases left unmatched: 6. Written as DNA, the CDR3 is TGTGCCATCACGGCCGGGACAGTGAACACCGGGGAGCTGTTTTTT. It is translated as CAITAGTVNTGELFF.